Following are 5 T cell receptor beta chains from one sample sequenced in a study of blood T cells in healthy people across ages. Using a J-beta primer mix together with a sample-barcoded 5' primer, a second PCR was run for roughly 7 to 11 cycles. TCRdb recomputed calls from the 5' RACE reads with MiXCR, one row per CDR3 protein. The sample lists about a million distinct CDR3 sequences, roughly half occurring once. The sample comprised blood. These receptors all come from a woman aged 55-70 years in good health.

In its sample, this clonotype was seen a few times. The rearrangement uses TRBV28 and TRBJ2-7; D is unresolved. V dropped 4 bases and J dropped 0 bases, with 10 bases sitting between them. The germline V gene has CDR1 MDHEN and CDR2 SYDVKM. The CDR3 sequence is 14 residues long. This chain's CDR3 is CASSSLGSSYEQYF. The DNA of the CDR3 is TGTGCCAGCAGTTCCCTGGGAAGCTCCTACGAGCAGTACTTC.

The gene calls are TRBV20-1 and TRBJ2-5, with 10 bases aligning to TRBD1. The J call is in doubt because the DNA end fits TRBJ2-7 better. The CDR3 spans 15 residues. Germline values: CDR1 DFQATT, CDR2 SNEGSKA (reference sequence). CDR3 sequence: CSARGQGARVYEQYF. CDR3 DNA: TGCAGTGCTAGAGGACAGGGGGCGCGGGTCTACGAGCAGTACTTC.

This chain links TRBV7-2 with TRBJ2-7; 15 nucleotides match TRBD2. The V and J ends lost 10 bases and 4 bases, in that order; junction bases with no gene match: 5. This CDR3 is 14 amino acids long. The germline CDR1 and CDR2 sequences are SGHTA and FQGNSA. The CDR3 DNA reads as TGTGCCACCGACGGGACTAGCGGGAGGTACGAGCAGTACTTC. This gives the protein CATDGTSGRYEQYF.

This clonotype was detected a few times. This chain connects TRBV10-3 to TRBJ2-3, with 9 bases identical to TRBD2. Trimming cost V 9 bases and J 6 bases; bases outside gene matches: 7. The CDR3 totals 13 residues. Germline V CDR1 and CDR2: ENHRY, SYGVKD. Here the CDR3 reads CAIASGMGDTQYF. The CDR3 nucleotides are TGTGCCATAGCTAGCGGGATGGGTGATACGCAGTATTTT.

V and J are TRBV5-5 and TRBJ2-5, with D uncertain. Between the trimmed V and J ends, which lost 4 bases and 2 bases, there was a span of 12 bases. Germline V gene lookup returns CDR1 SGHKS and CDR2 YYEKEE (reference sequence). The CDR3 is made up of 14 amino acids. The CDR3 nucleotides are TGTGCCAGCAGCCGGCCGAACTTGCAAGAGACCCAGTACTTC. Translation: CASSRPNLQETQYF. The full variable domain, rest sourced from reference TRBV5-5 and TRBJ2-5, is DAGVTQSPTHLIKTRGQQVTLRCSPISGHKSVSWYQQVLGQGPQFIFQYYEKEERGRGNFPDRFSARQFPNYSSELNVNALLLGDSALYLCASSRPNLQETQYFGPGTRLLVL.